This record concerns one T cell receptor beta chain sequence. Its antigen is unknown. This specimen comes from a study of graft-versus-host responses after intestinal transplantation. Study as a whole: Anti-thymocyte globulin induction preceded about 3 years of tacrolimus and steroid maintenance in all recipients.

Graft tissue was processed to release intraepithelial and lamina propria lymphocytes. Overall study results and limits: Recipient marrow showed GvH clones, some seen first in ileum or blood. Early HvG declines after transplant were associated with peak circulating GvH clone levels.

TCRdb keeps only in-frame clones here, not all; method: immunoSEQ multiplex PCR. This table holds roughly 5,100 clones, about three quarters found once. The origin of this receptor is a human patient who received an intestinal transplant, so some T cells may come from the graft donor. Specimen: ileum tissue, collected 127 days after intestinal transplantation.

CDR3 sequence: CASSHTGSHEQYF. The CDR3 DNA reads as TGTGCCAGCAGCCATACAGGGTCCCACGAGCAGTACTTC. The chain uses TRBV28 and TRBJ2-7, with D maybe TRBD1 (6 bases). The V gene lost 6 bases and the J gene lost 5 bases, with 14 bases spanning the gap. Germline V gene data show CDR1 as MDHEN and CDR2 as SYDVKM. This CDR3 contains 13 residues.